The 9 T cell receptor beta chains below all came from one sample that was sequenced in a study of identical twins. TCRdb ran MiXCR on the 5' RACE reads and lists one entry per CDR3 protein. Among hundreds of thousands of distinct CDR3 sequences, roughly 6.6% were seen once, and the ten largest hold 1.6%. In addition, the sample was reused for a study of yellow fever vaccine responses in identical twins.

The specimen was PBMCs. These receptors were obtained from a young woman in good health.

This clonotype was seen a few times. The J gene is TRBJ2-1, the V gene TRBV12-3 or TRBV12-4, with 10 nucleotides matching TRBD2. The V and J ends lost 5 bases and 6 bases, in that order; junction bases with no gene match: 7. This CDR3 region has 15 residues. The CDR3 DNA is TGTGCCAGCAGTACAGCGGGAGGGCTTCGCAATGAGCAGTTCTTC. This codes for CASSTAGGLRNEQFF.

This clonotype appeared a few times. The genes are TRBV7-9 and TRBJ1-1; D uncertain. Looked up from germline, CDR1 is SEHNR and CDR2 is FQNEAQ (reference sequence). The CDR3 sequence is 13 residues long. Between the trimmed V and J ends, which lost 2 bases and 11 bases, there was a span of 15 bases. The DNA for the CDR3 is TGTGCCAGCAGCTTATTCGGGGAAGTTGAGGCTTTCTTT. It codes for CASSLFGEVEAFF.

V usage is TRBV19 and J usage is TRBJ2-1; 7 bases agree with TRBD2. The V gene's germline CDR1 is LNHDA and CDR2 SQIVND (reference sequence). This CDR3 spans 15 amino acids. V dropped 3 bases and J dropped 3; count of bases not matched to a gene: 5. The CDR3, as DNA: TGTGCCAGTAGTATTGCGACTAGCAACTACAATGAGCAGTTCTTC. Its protein is CASSIATSNYNEQFF.

There are many counts of this clonotype. One end of the junction varies from germline; a read error may be responsible. The genes are TRBV5-1 and TRBJ2-1, with TRBD2 identical over 9 bases. The V gene's germline CDR1 is SGHRS and CDR2 YFSETQ. The CDR3 is made up of 14 amino acids. For the CDR3, the DNA is TGTGCCAGCAGTTTGGGACTAGCAAACAATGAGCAGTTCTTC. It yields the protein CASSLGLANNEQFF.

This clonotype has only a few counts. V and J are TRBV7-8 and TRBJ2-1, with D perhaps matching TRBD1 (6 bases). This CDR3 is 16 amino acids long. V was trimmed by 5 bases and J by 3 bases, leaving 17 bases between them. Germline V CDR1 and CDR2: SGHVS, FQNEAQ. In DNA, the CDR3 is TGTGCCAGCAGCCCCAGCAAAGGGGGATACTACAATGAGCAGTTCTTC. This gives the protein CASSPSKGGYYNEQFF.

This clonotype occurred many times. The rearrangement joins TRBV12-3 or TRBV12-4 to TRBJ1-1; D unresolved. There are 11 residues in the CDR3. The V and J ends lost 8 bases and 8 bases respectively, with 12 bases between them. The CDR3 sequence: CASAYRAEAFF. CDR3 nucleotides: TGTGCCAGCGCCTACAGAGCCGAAGCTTTCTTT.

There are a few counts of this clonotype. The rearrangement links TRBV28 to TRBJ2-5; D is unclear. Germline CDR1 and CDR2: MDHEN and SYDVKM. V was trimmed by 3 bases and J by 5 bases, leaving 13 bases between them. This CDR3 has 14 residues. The DNA of the CDR3 is TGTGCCAGCAGTTTCTCTACCCTATCGGAGACCCAGTACTTC. Translated, it gives CASSFSTLSETQYF.

This clonotype was counted a few times. This rearrangement joins TRBV15 to TRBJ2-5; 7 bases align to TRBD2. This CDR3 comprises 15 residues. V was clipped by 1 base and J by 1 base; unmatched bases: 3. Per the germline V gene, CDR1 is LNHNV and CDR2 is YYDKDF (reference sequence). CDR3 nucleotide sequence: TGTGCCACCAGCAGAGGGGGGGGACTCCAAGAGACCCAGTACTTC. It yields the protein CATSRGGGLQETQYF.

This clonotype occurred many times. The rearrangement links TRBV28 to TRBJ1-5, with 7 bases identical to TRBD1. The germline CDR1 and CDR2 sequences are MDHEN and SYDVKM. CDR3 length: 15 residues. V was pared by 6 bases and J by 1 base, with 6 bases of the junction left unmatched. The chain's CDR3 is CASSPTGKSNQPQHF. The CDR3 DNA reads as TGTGCCAGCAGCCCGACAGGGAAGAGCAATCAGCCCCAGCATTTT.